This T cell receptor (beta chain) was sequenced during a study of T-cell reconstitution after alpha-beta-depleted transplantation in children. Whole-study results and caveats: When one year had passed after transplant, most T-cell counts and diversity came from newly produced T cells. At around two months after transplant, the alpha-beta T cells were reportedly derived from several hundred expanded clones that came from non-depleted graft cells.

The germline gives CDR1 ENHRY, CDR2 SYGVKD. This CDR3 has 12 amino acids. V lost 5 bases to trimming and J lost 5 bases, with 8 bases between them. It was with unique molecular identifiers that the TCRbeta library was prepared. Via MiXCR, TCRdb re-called the PCR reads, giving one row per CDR3 protein. Among about 460,000 distinct CDR3 sequences listed, about an eighth were seen once. Comment on this clonotype: The antigen is unknown.

This sequence was found in a female patient between 2 and 15 years old who had a stem cell transplant for aplastic anemia, so the T cells may come from the graft donor. Sample: PBMCs, mostly from graft donor cells, taken 180 days after TCRalphabeta/CD19-depleted stem cell transplant. This chain joins TRBV10-3 and TRBJ2-3; a weak D match, TRBD2 (6 bases). The CDR3 is CAISPGGDTQYF. The CDR3 DNA reads as TGTGCCATCAGTCCCGGGGGAGATACGCAGTATTTT.